This TCR beta chain emerged from a study of breast tumors, draining lymph nodes, adjacent tissues. By proportion, this clonotype is medium-sized. Its specificity is not known. TCRdb passed the multiplex PCR reads through MiXCR, listing each CDR3 protein once. The profile shows roughly 8,000 distinct CDR3 sequences, around three quarters of them singletons. Study-wide results and limits: Luminal-like breast cancer showed significantly higher tumor–nontumor repertoire similarity than basal-like. Tumors had less TCR diversity than lymph nodes, more than nontumor tissue.

Specimen: tumor-adjacent breast tissue. This clonotype was sampled from a female donor with breast cancer. Some clones in this sample may be carry-over from other donors' samples.

In DNA form, the CDR3 reads TGCAGCGTTGAATTTTTAGGGACCTCCGGGGGCTACACCTTC. Its translation: CSVEFLGTSGGYTF. The chain recombines TRBV29-1 with TRBJ1-2, with a possible D match to TRBD1 (5 bases). The V and J ends lost 2 bases and 8 bases respectively, with 18 bases between them. The germline V gene has CDR1 SQVTM and CDR2 ANQGSEA. CDR3 length: 14 amino acids. Combining the CDR3 with reference TRBV29-1 and TRBJ1-2 gives the whole variable domain SAVISQKPSRDICQRGTSLTIQCQVDSQVTMMFWYRQQPGQSLTLIATANQGSEATYESGFVIDKFPISRPNLTFSTLTVSNMSPEDSSIYLCSVEFLGTSGGYTFGSGTRLTVV.